What follows describes a single TCR beta chain. Its antigen is unknown. There are 14 residues in the CDR3. This sample stems from a study of T cells expressing NK-cell markers. Study results and caveats: Dominant NKG2C+ clonotypes made up about 1.0-7.5% of CD8+ T cells in roughly six donors. Leadership of the CD3+CD56-NKG2C+ fraction also belonged to these clonotypes in a few donors.

TCRdb reworked the 5' RACE reads into one entry per CDR3 protein, no DNA. In total, the table holds around 380,000 distinct CDR3 sequences. The chain joins TRBV12-3 or TRBV12-4 to TRBJ1-2; TCRdb proposes TRBD1, but this gene call is untestable without DNA. This TCR was sampled from a woman in her forties or fifties in good health. The sequencing sample was made of blood T cells: a sorted CD56 or NKG2C T cell subset, CD4+ or CD8+ T cells, or bulk PBMC T cells (not recorded which). The CDR3 sequence is CASTRRAGRGGYTF.